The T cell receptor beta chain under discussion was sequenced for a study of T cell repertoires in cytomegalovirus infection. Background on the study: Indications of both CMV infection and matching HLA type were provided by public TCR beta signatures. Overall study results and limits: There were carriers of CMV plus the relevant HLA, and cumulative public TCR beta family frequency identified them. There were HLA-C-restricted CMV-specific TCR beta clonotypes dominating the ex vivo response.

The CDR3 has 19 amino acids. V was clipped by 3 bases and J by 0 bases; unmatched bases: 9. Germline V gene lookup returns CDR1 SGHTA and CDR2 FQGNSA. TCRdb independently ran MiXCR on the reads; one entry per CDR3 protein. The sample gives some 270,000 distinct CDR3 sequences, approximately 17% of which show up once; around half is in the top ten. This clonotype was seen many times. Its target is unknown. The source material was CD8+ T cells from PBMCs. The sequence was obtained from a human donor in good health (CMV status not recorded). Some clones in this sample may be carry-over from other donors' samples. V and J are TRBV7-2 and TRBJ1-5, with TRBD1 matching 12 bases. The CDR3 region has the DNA TGTGCCAGCAGCTTCCTAGGGACAGGGGGCCTCTATAGCAATCAGCCCCAGCATTTT. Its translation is CASSFLGTGGLYSNQPQHF.